Listed below are T cell receptor beta chains from one sample, sequenced in a study of blood T cell repertoires in COVID-19. Sequencing used immunoSEQ multiplex PCR; TCRdb keeps in-frame clones, though not all of them. The data show some 97,000 clones, with roughly 80% seen just once and around a third held by the top ten. The sequenced sample consisted of peripheral blood. These receptors originate from a man aged 70-80 years with active or convalescent COVID-19. The CDR3 runs from the conserved cysteine through the conserved F or W. D genes are given only for firm matches. Clone size is given for some rows only: seen once, a few or many times, or a class if the clone is expanded.

d_gene | abundance | j_gene | len | v_gene | CDR3aa | CDR3nt
. | . | TRBJ2-7 | 13 | TRBV25-1 | CASRTQGSDEQYF | TGTGCCAGCAGAACCCAGGGCTCGGATGAGCAGTACTTC
. | . | TRBJ1-2 | 14 | TRBV5-4 | CASSLVEGNYGYTF | TGTGCCAGCAGCTTGGTTGAGGGAAACTATGGCTACACCTTC
TRBD1 | . | TRBJ2-7 | 16 | TRBV19 | CASSIRDRGRSYEQYF | TGTGCCAGTAGTATACGGGACAGGGGACGGTCCTACGAGCAGTACTTC
. | . | TRBJ1-1 | 14 | TRBV5-8 | CASSFPPWNTEAFF | TGTGCCAGCAGCTTCCCTCCTTGGAACACTGAAGCTTTCTTT
. | . | TRBJ2-5 | 15 | TRBV9 | CASSVEGNGGETQYF | TGTGCCAGCAGCGTAGAGGGAAATGGGGGCGAGACCCAGTACTTC
. | . | TRBJ2-1 | 15 | TRBV11-2 | CASSFSGTSYNEQFF | TGTGCCAGCAGCTTTAGCGGTACCTCCTACAATGAGCAGTTCTTC
. | . | TRBJ1-2 | 12 | TRBV12-3/TRBV12-4 | CASSPSEDGYTF | TGTGCCAGCAGCCCCTCGGAGGATGGCTACACCTTC
. | few | TRBJ1-6 | 14 | TRBV27 | CASSLQGYNSPLHF | TGTGCCAGCAGTTTACAGGGCTATAATTCACCCCTCCACTTT
. | . | TRBJ2-3 | 16 | TRBV28 | CASSYHRAPSTDTQYF | TGTGCCAGCAGTTACCACAGGGCCCCTAGCACAGATACGCAGTATTTT
TRBD1 | . | TRBJ1-2 | 15 | TRBV7-9 | CASSLGDRAGRGYTF | TGTGCCAGCAGCTTAGGGGACAGGGCGGGGCGTGGCTACACCTTC
. | . | TRBJ1-4 | 13 | TRBV30 | CACEDMGNEKLFF | TGTGCCTGCGAGGACATGGGGAATGAAAAACTGTTTTTT
. | . | TRBJ1-1 | 14 | TRBV5-1 | CASSGALMNTEAFF | TGCGCCAGCAGTGGGGCGCTAATGAACACTGAAGCTTTCTTT
TRBD1 | . | TRBJ1-2 | 16 | TRBV11-2 | CASSLQLADRGPGYTF | TGTGCCAGCAGCCTCCAACTAGCAGACAGGGGGCCTGGCTACACCTTC
. | . | TRBJ2-7 | 13 | TRBV19 | CASSFNWRSEQYF | TGTGCCAGTAGTTTCAATTGGCGGTCCGAGCAGTACTTC
TRBD1 | . | TRBJ1-2 | 14 | TRBV11-2 | CASSPRTGSYGYTF | TGTGCCAGCAGCCCCCGGACAGGCTCCTATGGCTACACCTTC
. | . | TRBJ2-1 | 14 | TRBV7-8 | CASSLGVRGNEQFF | TGTGCCAGCAGCTTAGGAGTCAGGGGAAATGAGCAGTTCTTC
TRBD1 | . | TRBJ1-1 | 15 | TRBV2 | CAGKKLGTVNTEAFF | TGTGCCGGAAAAAAACTTGGGACAGTGAACACTGAAGCTTTCTTT
. | many | TRBJ2-3 | 14 | TRBV29-1 | CSVTVAGSQDTQYF | TGCAGCGTTACCGTGGCGGGGAGTCAAGATACGCAGTATTTT
TRBD2 | . | TRBJ2-3 | 16 | TRBV25-1 | CASSVPSGGGTDTQYF | TGTGCCAGCAGTGTCCCTAGCGGGGGAGGCACAGATACGCAGTATTTT
. | . | TRBJ2-7 | 13 | TRBV5-1 | CASSGLDAYEQYF | TGCGCCAGCAGCGGACTGGACGCATACGAGCAGTACTTC
TRBD2 | . | TRBJ2-1 | 15 | TRBV28 | CASTIAGAPYNEQFF | TGTGCCAGCACCATAGCGGGGGCCCCTTACAATGAGCAGTTCTTC
TRBD2 | . | TRBJ2-7 | 14 | TRBV28 | CASSFWRERDEQYF | TGTGCCAGCAGTTTTTGGCGGGAGAGGGACGAGCAGTACTTC
TRBD1 | . | TRBJ1-5 | 16 | TRBV27 | CASSPETGVLGQPQHF | TGTGCCAGCAGTCCCGAGACAGGGGTATTAGGTCAGCCCCAGCATTTT
. | . | TRBJ1-2 | 15 | TRBV5-5 | CASSLEGHPNYGYTF | TGTGCCAGCAGCTTGGAGGGGCACCCTAACTATGGCTACACCTTC
TRBD1 | . | TRBJ1-3 | 16 | TRBV10-3 | CAISGSGQGLGNTIYF | TGTGCCATCAGTGGTTCGGGACAGGGGTTAGGAAACACCATATATTTT
TRBD1 | . | TRBJ2-3 | 15 | TRBV7-6 | CASSSWTGETDTQYF | TGTGCCAGCAGCTCCTGGACAGGGGAAACAGATACGCAGTATTTT
. | . | TRBJ2-1 | 14 | TRBV2 | CASSETLTSPEQFF | TGTGCCAGCAGTGAAACCCTGACTAGTCCTGAGCAGTTCTTC
. | few | TRBJ1-3 | 14 | TRBV6-1 | CASSERGYGNTIYF | TGTGCCAGCAGTGAAAGAGGATACGGAAACACCATATATTTT
TRBD1 | . | TRBJ1-1 | 19 | TRBV4-1 | CASSQESLDRVLWNTEAFF | TGCGCCAGCAGCCAAGAGTCACTGGACAGGGTCCTATGGAACACTGAAGCTTTCTTT
. | . | TRBJ1-1 | 14 | TRBV4-2 | CASSQDPVNTEAFF | TGTGCCAGCAGCCAAGATCCAGTGAACACTGAAGCTTTCTTT
. | . | TRBJ1-1 | 13 | TRBV6-5 | CASRFRVNTEAFF | TGTGCCAGCAGATTCAGGGTGAACACTGAAGCTTTCTTT
TRBD2 | . | TRBJ2-1 | 14 | TRBV6-5 | CASSGIAGHNEQFF | TGTGCCAGCAGCGGGATAGCGGGCCACAATGAGCAGTTCTTC
. | . | TRBJ2-1 | 13 | TRBV10-3 | CAISDYRVEEQFF | TGTGCCATCAGTGACTACAGGGTGGAGGAGCAGTTCTTC
TRBD2 | . | TRBJ2-2 | 14 | TRBV10-3 | CAISGGENTGELFF | TGTGCCATCAGCGGGGGGGAAAACACCGGGGAGCTGTTTTTT
. | . | TRBJ2-3 | 16 | TRBV4-1 | CASSPQPQGSTDTQYF | TGCGCCAGCAGCCCCCAACCCCAGGGGAGCACAGATACGCAGTATTTT
. | . | TRBJ1-3 | 15 | TRBV11-2 | CASSLDQTAGNTIYF | TGTGCCAGCAGCTTAGATCAAACAGCTGGAAACACCATATATTTT
. | . | TRBJ1-3 | 13 | TRBV6-5 | CASSRGSGNTIYF | TGTGCCAGCAGTAGGGGTTCTGGAAACACCATATATTTT
TRBD1 | once | TRBJ2-5 | 15 | TRBV29-1 | CSGYPGQVPGVTQYF | TGCAGCGGATATCCGGGACAGGTGCCGGGTGTGACCCAGTACTTC
. | . | TRBJ1-1 | 15 | TRBV18 | CASSQGIAENTEAFF | TGTGCCAGCTCACAGGGGATCGCTGAGAACACTGAAGCTTTCTTT
. | . | TRBJ2-3 | 14 | TRBV5-1 | CASSLGGLTDTQYF | TGCGCCAGCAGCTTGGGAGGGTTAACAGATACGCAGTATTTT
. | . | TRBJ1-2 | 15 | TRBV9 | CASSVGTTTNYGYTF | TGTGCCAGCAGCGTAGGGACAACAACTAACTATGGCTACACCTTC
TRBD1 | . | TRBJ1-2 | 14 | TRBV6-5 | CASTADRRYYGYTF | TGTGCCAGCACTGCGGACAGGAGATACTATGGCTACACCTTC
TRBD1 | . | TRBJ1-1 | 14 | TRBV3-1/TRBV3-2 | CASSPFGQGGRAFF | TGTGCCAGCAGCCCGTTCGGACAGGGAGGCCGCGCTTTCTTT
. | . | TRBJ1-1 | 14 | TRBV6-5 | CASSAGILGTEAFF | TGTGCCAGCAGCGCGGGGATCCTGGGCACTGAAGCTTTCTTT